A selection of T cell receptor beta chains follows, all from one sample in a study of blood T cell repertoires in COVID-19. TCRdb keeps only in-frame clones here, not all; method: immunoSEQ multiplex PCR. The profile shows around 320,000 clones, approximately 90% of them singletons. Sequencing used PBMCs or T cells enriched from blood (not recorded which). The receptors were sampled from a woman aged 25-40 years who had been exposed to COVID-19. CDR3s include the opening cysteine and the closing phenylalanine or tryptophan. The D gene is left open where the match is weak. Size is omitted from some rows. Given values are once, few, many or a class for expanded clones.

D: TRBD1; V: TRBV6-6; size: .; J: TRBJ1-1; length: 13; CDR3: CASSYSDRGEAFF; DNA: TGTGCCAGCAGTTACTCGGACAGGGGGGAAGCTTTCTTT
D: .; V: TRBV4-3; size: .; J: TRBJ2-3; length: 15; CDR3: CASSQARGAADTQYF; DNA: TGCGCCAGCAGCCAAGCCCGGGGGGCGGCAGATACGCAGTATTTT
D: .; V: TRBV7-9; size: .; J: TRBJ2-1; length: 13; CDR3: CASSFSLDSAQFF; DNA: TGTGCCAGCAGCTTTTCCCTAGACAGTGCGCAGTTCTTC
D: TRBD1; V: TRBV29-1; size: .; J: TRBJ1-1; length: 15; CDR3: CRGDRGNSMSTEAFF; DNA: TGCAGGGGGGACAGGGGCAACTCGATGAGCACTGAAGCTTTCTTT
D: TRBD1; V: TRBV13; size: .; J: TRBJ1-2; length: 15; CDR3: CASSIANRGGYGYTF; DNA: TGTGCCAGCAGCATCGCCAACAGGGGGGGTTATGGCTACACCTTC
D: .; V: TRBV19; size: .; J: TRBJ1-3; length: 10; CDR3: CASNGNTIYF; DNA: TGTGCCAGTAACGGGAACACCATATATTTT
D: TRBD1; V: TRBV29-1; size: .; J: TRBJ2-3; length: 17; CDR3: CSVVTTPGQGRRGAQYF; DNA: TGCAGCGTTGTTACCACCCCGGGACAGGGGAGACGGGGGGCGCAGTATTTT
D: .; V: TRBV4-1; size: .; J: TRBJ1-1; length: 14; CDR3: CASSQATGITEAFF; DNA: TGCGCCAGCAGCCAGGCAACAGGGATCACTGAAGCTTTCTTT
D: .; V: TRBV5-1; size: .; J: TRBJ2-7; length: 15; CDR3: CASSFRTDSSYEQYF; DNA: TGCGCCAGCAGCTTTCGGACAGATAGCTCCTACGAGCAGTACTTC
D: TRBD2; V: TRBV4-1; size: .; J: TRBJ2-3; length: 17; CDR3: CASSRGPSGGLADTQYF; DNA: TGCGCCAGCAGCCGAGGCCCTAGCGGGGGGCTGGCAGATACGCAGTATTTT
D: .; V: TRBV20-1; size: .; J: TRBJ2-1; length: 10; CDR3: CSGSVESEFF; DNA: TGCAGTGGAAGCGTTGAATCGGAGTTCTTC
D: TRBD2; V: TRBV19; size: .; J: TRBJ2-7; length: 16; CDR3: CASSRGLAKSSYEQYF; DNA: TGTGCCAGTAGTAGAGGACTAGCTAAAAGCTCCTACGAGCAGTACTTC
D: TRBD1; V: TRBV11-1; size: .; J: TRBJ1-1; length: 15; CDR3: CASSFQGAPNTEAFF; DNA: TGTGCCAGCAGCTTCCAGGGGGCACCTAACACTGAAGCTTTCTTT
D: .; V: TRBV19; size: .; J: TRBJ1-1; length: 13; CDR3: CASSSGRDTEAFF; DNA: TGTGCCAGTAGTTCGGGCAGGGACACTGAAGCTTTCTTT
D: .; V: TRBV6-5; size: few; J: TRBJ1-5; length: 14; CDR3: CASSYKGAHQPQHF; DNA: TGTGCCAGCAGTTACAAGGGAGCCCATCAGCCCCAGCATTTT
D: .; V: TRBV5-4; size: .; J: TRBJ1-1; length: 12; CDR3: CASSSRTDEAFF; DNA: TGTGCCAGCAGCTCCCGGACAGATGAAGCTTTCTTT
D: TRBD1; V: TRBV7-3; size: .; J: TRBJ1-1; length: 13; CDR3: CASSFGQGDLAFF; DNA: TGTGCCAGCAGCTTCGGACAGGGGGATCTAGCTTTCTTT
D: TRBD1; V: TRBV3-1/TRBV3-2; size: .; J: TRBJ2-2; length: 16; CDR3: CASSHGRQGRTGELFF; DNA: TGTGCCAGCAGCCACGGTAGACAGGGTAGGACCGGGGAGCTGTTTTTT
D: TRBD1; V: TRBV2; size: .; J: TRBJ2-1; length: 18; CDR3: CASMGGTGGPRSYNEQFF; DNA: TGTGCCAGCATGGGGGGGACAGGGGGCCCCCGGTCCTACAATGAGCAGTTCTTC
D: TRBD1; V: TRBV7-2; size: .; J: TRBJ2-5; length: 15; CDR3: CASSLEDRGEETQYF; DNA: TGTGCCAGCAGCCTTGAAGACAGGGGGGAAGAGACCCAGTACTTC
D: TRBD2; V: TRBV7-2; size: few; J: TRBJ2-5; length: 18; CDR3: CASSPEGDAAGGQETQYF; DNA: TGTGCCAGCAGCCCTGAAGGGGACGCAGCGGGGGGACAAGAGACCCAGTACTTC
D: TRBD1; V: TRBV5-8; size: .; J: TRBJ2-5; length: 17; CDR3: CASSLGATGGSGETQYF; DNA: TGTGCCAGCAGCTTGGGGGCCACAGGGGGAAGCGGAGAGACCCAGTACTTC
D: .; V: TRBV9; size: .; J: TRBJ2-3; length: 16; CDR3: CASSTRPRSGTDTQYF; DNA: TGTGCCAGCAGCACTAGACCTCGCTCGGGCACAGATACGCAGTATTTT
D: TRBD2; V: TRBV11-2; size: .; J: TRBJ2-1; length: 19; CDR3: CASSLGVGSGGPSYNEQFF; DNA: TGTGCCAGCAGCTTAGGGGTTGGTAGCGGGGGGCCTTCCTACAATGAGCAGTTCTTC
D: TRBD1; V: TRBV6-1; size: .; J: TRBJ2-7; length: 14; CDR3: CASSDGTETYEQYF; DNA: TGTGCCAGCAGTGATGGGACAGAGACCTACGAGCAGTACTTC
D: .; V: TRBV2; size: .; J: TRBJ1-2; length: 13; CDR3: CASTGTIDYGYTF; DNA: TGTGCCAGCACCGGGACTATTGACTATGGCTACACCTTC
D: .; V: TRBV5-5; size: .; J: TRBJ1-1; length: 13; CDR3: CASSLGLNTEAFF; DNA: TGTGCCAGCAGCCTGGGACTCAACACTGAAGCTTTCTTT
D: .; V: TRBV6-6; size: .; J: TRBJ1-1; length: 16; CDR3: CASSYSWTGGDTEAFF; DNA: TGTGCCAGCAGTTACTCGTGGACGGGGGGGGACACTGAAGCTTTCTTT
D: TRBD1; V: TRBV27; size: .; J: TRBJ2-7; length: 14; CDR3: CASSLKTGTYEQYF; DNA: TGTGCCAGCAGTTTGAAGACAGGGACCTACGAGCAGTACTTC
D: TRBD2; V: TRBV6-5; size: once; J: TRBJ2-3; length: 15; CDR3: CASSYRSGGTDTQYF; DNA: TGTGCCAGCAGTTACCGTAGCGGGGGCACAGATACGCAGTATTTT
D: .; V: TRBV6-1; size: few; J: TRBJ2-5; length: 15; CDR3: CASSEAFTGIETQYF; DNA: TGTGCCAGCAGTGAAGCGTTTACAGGGATAGAGACCCAGTACTTC
D: .; V: TRBV20-1; size: .; J: TRBJ2-7; length: 11; CDR3: CSAHPWVGGYF; DNA: TGCAGTGCTCATCCTTGGGTAGGGGGTTACTTC
D: .; V: TRBV7-9; size: .; J: TRBJ2-7; length: 14; CDR3: CAGVPDQLGYEQYF; DNA: TGTGCCGGAGTACCAGATCAATTGGGCTACGAGCAGTACTTC
D: .; V: TRBV21-1; size: .; J: TRBJ1-5; length: 14; CDR3: CASTQGDCNQPQHF; DNA: TGTGCCAGCACCCAGGGGGATTGCAATCAGCCCCAGCATTTT
D: TRBD2; V: TRBV10-3; size: .; J: TRBJ2-3; length: 14; CDR3: CAIRESGGADTQYF; DNA: TGTGCCATCAGGGAAAGCGGGGGGGCAGATACGCAGTATTTT
D: TRBD1; V: TRBV25-1; size: .; J: TRBJ2-7; length: 15; CDR3: CASTNPGQGFYEQYF; DNA: TGTGCCAGCACAAATCCGGGACAGGGGTTCTACGAGCAGTACTTC
D: .; V: TRBV6-1; size: .; J: TRBJ1-5; length: 17; CDR3: CASSEAWGTGVNQPQHF; DNA: TGTGCCAGCAGTGAAGCCTGGGGAACCGGGGTAAATCAGCCCCAGCATTTT
D: .; V: TRBV5-5; size: .; J: TRBJ1-5; length: 17; CDR3: CASSLEFQSGLHQPQHF; DNA: TGTGCCAGCAGCTTGGAGTTTCAGTCCGGACTTCATCAGCCCCAGCATTTT
D: .; V: TRBV30; size: once; J: TRBJ1-4; length: 17; CDR3: CAWSVQLKGPTNEKLFF; DNA: TGTGCCTGGAGTGTACAATTGAAGGGGCCAACTAATGAAAAACTGTTTTTT
D: TRBD1; V: TRBV2; size: .; J: TRBJ1-5; length: 15; CDR3: CASSQTGNSNQPQHF; DNA: TGTGCCAGCAGTCAGACAGGGAATAGCAATCAGCCCCAGCATTTT
D: .; V: TRBV27; size: .; J: TRBJ2-1; length: 19; CDR3: CASSLWVRRLGENYNEQFF; DNA: TGTGCCAGCAGTTTATGGGTCCGTAGATTAGGGGAAAACTACAATGAGCAGTTCTTC
D: .; V: TRBV19; size: .; J: TRBJ1-2; length: 14; CDR3: CASSNEQSWVGYTF; DNA: TGTGCCAGTAGTAATGAACAGTCTTGGGTTGGCTACACCTTC
D: TRBD1; V: TRBV5-1; size: .; J: TRBJ1-2; length: 14; CDR3: CASSWTGINYGYTF; DNA: TGCGCCAGCAGCTGGACAGGGATCAACTATGGCTACACCTTC
D: TRBD1; V: TRBV19; size: .; J: TRBJ2-7; length: 14; CDR3: CASSIGTGGYEQYF; DNA: TGTGCCAGTAGTATTGGGACAGGGGGGTACGAGCAGTACTTC
D: .; V: TRBV6-5; size: once; J: TRBJ1-2; length: 14; CDR3: CASSRTAYNYGYTF; DNA: TGTGCCAGCAGCCGGACAGCCTATAACTATGGCTACACCTTC
D: TRBD2; V: TRBV4-1; size: .; J: TRBJ2-3; length: 18; CDR3: CASSLGLAGAPDVDTQYF; DNA: TGCGCCAGCAGCCTCGGACTAGCGGGGGCCCCGGACGTGGATACGCAGTATTTT
D: TRBD2; V: TRBV5-4; size: once; J: TRBJ2-2; length: 15; CDR3: CASRLAGGRTGELFF; DNA: TGTGCCAGTCGACTAGCGGGGGGTCGGACCGGGGAGCTGTTTTTT
D: TRBD1; V: TRBV4-1; size: .; J: TRBJ2-7; length: 15; CDR3: CASSSGTGTRYEQYF; DNA: TGCGCCAGCAGCTCCGGGACAGGGACCCGCTACGAGCAGTACTTC
D: .; V: TRBV10-3; size: .; J: TRBJ1-1; length: 13; CDR3: CAISESIGLRAFF; DNA: TGTGCCATCAGTGAGTCGATTGGACTTCGAGCTTTCTTT
D: TRBD2; V: TRBV9; size: .; J: TRBJ2-1; length: 14; CDR3: CASSVGGVYNEQFF; DNA: TGTGCCAGCAGCGTCGGGGGGGTTTACAATGAGCAGTTCTTC
D: .; V: TRBV7-9; size: .; J: TRBJ1-2; length: 15; CDR3: CASSLFVGRNDGYTF; DNA: TGTGCCAGCAGCTTATTCGTTGGGAGGAACGATGGCTACACCTTC
D: .; V: TRBV2; size: .; J: TRBJ2-2; length: 13; CDR3: CASMKGDTGELFF; DNA: TGTGCCAGCATGAAGGGAGACACCGGGGAGCTGTTTTTT
D: TRBD1; V: TRBV5-1; size: .; J: TRBJ2-7; length: 15; CDR3: CASSNQDRGSYEQYF; DNA: TGCGCCAGCAGCAACCAGGACAGGGGCTCCTACGAGCAGTACTTC
D: .; V: TRBV5-4; size: few; J: TRBJ2-7; length: 14; CDR3: CASSFQDRAYEQYF; DNA: TGTGCCAGCAGCTTTCAGGACAGAGCCTACGAGCAGTACTTC
D: .; V: TRBV5-1; size: .; J: TRBJ2-7; length: 13; CDR3: CASRESAGYEQYF; DNA: TGCGCCAGCAGGGAGAGTGCGGGCTACGAGCAGTACTTC
D: .; V: TRBV2; size: .; J: TRBJ2-2; length: 14; CDR3: CASVQGTITGELFF; DNA: TGTGCCAGCGTGCAGGGGACAATCACCGGGGAGCTGTTTTTT
D: .; V: TRBV19; size: .; J: TRBJ1-1; length: 16; CDR3: CASSIARLRGGGEAFF; DNA: TGTGCCAGTAGTATAGCCCGTTTAAGGGGTGGCGGTGAAGCTTTCTTT